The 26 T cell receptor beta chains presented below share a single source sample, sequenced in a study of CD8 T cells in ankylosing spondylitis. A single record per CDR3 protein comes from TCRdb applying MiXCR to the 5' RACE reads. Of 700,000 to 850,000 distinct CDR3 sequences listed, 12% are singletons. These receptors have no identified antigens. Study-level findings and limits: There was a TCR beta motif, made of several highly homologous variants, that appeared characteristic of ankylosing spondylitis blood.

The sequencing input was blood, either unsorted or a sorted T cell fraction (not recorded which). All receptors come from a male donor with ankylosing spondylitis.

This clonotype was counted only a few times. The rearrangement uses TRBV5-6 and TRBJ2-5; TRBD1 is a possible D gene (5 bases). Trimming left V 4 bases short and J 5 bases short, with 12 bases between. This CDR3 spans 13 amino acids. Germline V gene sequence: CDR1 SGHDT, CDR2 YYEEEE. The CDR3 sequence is CASSRDSGETQYF. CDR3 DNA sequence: TGTGCCAGCAGCCGAGACAGTGGGGAGACCCAGTACTTC.

CDR3 nucleotide sequence: TGTGCCAGCAGCAATGACGGGGGGCGCCAGCCCCAGCATTTT. Protein: CASSNDGGRQPQHF. The rearrangement joins TRBV9 to TRBJ1-5; tentative D call: TRBD1 (6 bases). CDR3 length: 14 residues. Germline loops: CDR1 SGDLS, CDR2 YYNGEE. V lost 4 bases to trimming and J lost 7 bases, with 15 bases between them.

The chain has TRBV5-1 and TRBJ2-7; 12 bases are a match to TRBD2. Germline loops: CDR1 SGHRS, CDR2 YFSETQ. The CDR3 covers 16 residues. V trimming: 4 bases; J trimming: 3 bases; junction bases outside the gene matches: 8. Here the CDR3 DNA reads TGCGCCAGCAGCAGAGGACTAGCGGGGTATGGCTACGAGCAGTACTTC. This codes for CASSRGLAGYGYEQYF.

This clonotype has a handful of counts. Here the CDR3 reads CASSLERGGPSNEQFF. CDR3 DNA: TGCGCCAGCAGCTTGGAAAGGGGAGGGCCCTCTAATGAGCAGTTCTTC. V and J are TRBV5-1 and TRBJ2-1, with 7 bases fitting TRBD2. CDR3 length equals 16 residues. V was clipped by 0 bases and J by 7 bases; unmatched bases: 10. Germline CDR1 SGHRS, CDR2 YFSETQ.

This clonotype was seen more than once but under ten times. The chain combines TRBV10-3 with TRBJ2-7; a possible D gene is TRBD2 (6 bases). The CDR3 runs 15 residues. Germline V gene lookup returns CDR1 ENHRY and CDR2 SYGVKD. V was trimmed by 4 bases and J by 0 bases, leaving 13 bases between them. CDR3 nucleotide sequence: TGTGCCATCAGTGTCACCGGGACTTCCTCCTACGAGCAGTACTTC. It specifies CAISVTGTSSYEQYF.

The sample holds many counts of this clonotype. Here the CDR3 reads CASSYQGDNYGYTF. In DNA, the CDR3 is TGCGCCAGCAGCTACCAGGGTGACAACTATGGCTACACCTTC. The chain joins TRBV5-1 to TRBJ1-2; maybe TRBD1 (5 bases). The CDR3 is 14 residues long. The V gene lost 3 bases and the J gene lost 2 bases, with 11 bases spanning the gap. Germline V gene lookup returns CDR1 SGHRS and CDR2 YFSETQ. Complete variable domain (other parts from reference TRBV5-1 and TRBJ1-2): KAGVTQTPRYLIKTRGQQVTLSCSPISGHRSVSWYQQTPGQGLQFLFEYFSETQRNKGNFPGRFSGRQFSNSRSEMNVSTLELGDSALYLCASSYQGDNYGYTFGSGTRLTVV.

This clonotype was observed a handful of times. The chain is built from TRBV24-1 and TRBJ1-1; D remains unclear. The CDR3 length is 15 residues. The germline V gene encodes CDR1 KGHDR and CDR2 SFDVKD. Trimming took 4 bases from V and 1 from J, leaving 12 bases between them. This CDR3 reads CATSDSLSENTEAFF. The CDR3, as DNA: TGTGCCACCAGTGACAGCCTTTCAGAGAACACTGAAGCTTTCTTT.

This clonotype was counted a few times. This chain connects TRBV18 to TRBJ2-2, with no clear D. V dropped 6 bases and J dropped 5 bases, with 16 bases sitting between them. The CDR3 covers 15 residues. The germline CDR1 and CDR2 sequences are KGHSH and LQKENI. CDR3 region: CASSQSRPSTGELFF. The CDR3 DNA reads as TGTGCCAGCTCCCAATCTCGGCCATCGACCGGGGAGCTGTTTTTT.

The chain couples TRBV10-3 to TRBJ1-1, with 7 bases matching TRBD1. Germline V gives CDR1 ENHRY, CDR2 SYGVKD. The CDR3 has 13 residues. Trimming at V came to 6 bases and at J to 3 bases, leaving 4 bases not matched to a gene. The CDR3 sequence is CAIRQGKDTEAFF. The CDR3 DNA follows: TGTGCCATCAGACAGGGGAAGGACACTGAAGCTTTCTTT.

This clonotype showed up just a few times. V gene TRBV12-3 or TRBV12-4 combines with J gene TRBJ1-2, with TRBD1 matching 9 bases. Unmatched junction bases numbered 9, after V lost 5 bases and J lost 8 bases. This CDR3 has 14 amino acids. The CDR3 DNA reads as TGTGCCAGCAGTCCCGGGACAGGGCTCGGCGGCTACACCTTC. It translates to CASSPGTGLGGYTF.

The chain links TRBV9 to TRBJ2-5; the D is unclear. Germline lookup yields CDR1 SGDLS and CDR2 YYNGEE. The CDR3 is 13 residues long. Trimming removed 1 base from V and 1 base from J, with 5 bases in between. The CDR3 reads CASSVLSQETQYF. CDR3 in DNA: TGTGCCAGCAGCGTACTCAGCCAAGAGACCCAGTACTTC. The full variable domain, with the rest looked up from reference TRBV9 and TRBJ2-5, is DSGVTQTPKHLITATGQRVTLRCSPRSGDLSVYWYQQSLDQGLQFLIQYYNGEERAKGNILERFSAQQFPDLHSELNLSSLELGDSALYFCASSVLSQETQYFGPGTRLLVL.

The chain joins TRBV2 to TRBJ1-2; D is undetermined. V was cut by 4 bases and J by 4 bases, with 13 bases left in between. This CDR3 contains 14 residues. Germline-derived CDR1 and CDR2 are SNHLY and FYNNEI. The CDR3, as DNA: TGTGCCAGCAGTGTCAGAGAGAACGGCTATGGCTACACCTTC. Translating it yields CASSVRENGYGYTF.

This CDR3 is CSASRTAPYQETQYF. The CDR3 DNA reads as TGCAGTGCTAGCCGGACAGCCCCCTATCAAGAGACCCAGTACTTC. V is TRBV20-1 and J is TRBJ2-5; D may be TRBD1 (6 bases). The CDR3 spans 15 residues. V lost 3 bases to trimming and J lost 2 bases, with 16 bases between them. The V gene's germline CDR1 is DFQATT and CDR2 SNEGSKA (reference sequence).

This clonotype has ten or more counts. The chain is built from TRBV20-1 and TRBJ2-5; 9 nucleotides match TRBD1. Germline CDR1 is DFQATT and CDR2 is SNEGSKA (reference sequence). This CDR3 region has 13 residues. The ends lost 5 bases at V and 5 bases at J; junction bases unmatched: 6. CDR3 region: CSAVTGGSETQYF. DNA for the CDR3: TGCAGTGCTGTGACAGGGGGGAGCGAGACCCAGTACTTC.

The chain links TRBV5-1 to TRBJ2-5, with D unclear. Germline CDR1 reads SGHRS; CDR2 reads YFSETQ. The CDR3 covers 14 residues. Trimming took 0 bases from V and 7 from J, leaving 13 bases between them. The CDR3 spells CASSLESSWGTQYF. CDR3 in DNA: TGCGCCAGCAGCTTGGAAAGTAGCTGGGGGACCCAGTACTTC.

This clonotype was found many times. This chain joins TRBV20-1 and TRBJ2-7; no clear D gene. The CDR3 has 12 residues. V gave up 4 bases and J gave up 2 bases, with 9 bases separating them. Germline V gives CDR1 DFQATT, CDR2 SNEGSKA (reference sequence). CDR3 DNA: TGCAGTGCTAATATCCAGACCTACGAGCAGTACTTC. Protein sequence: CSANIQTYEQYF.

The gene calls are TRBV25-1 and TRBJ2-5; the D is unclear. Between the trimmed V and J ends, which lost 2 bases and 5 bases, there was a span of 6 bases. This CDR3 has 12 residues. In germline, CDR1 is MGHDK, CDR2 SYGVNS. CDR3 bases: TGTGCCAGCAGTGAAGTAGGGGAGACCCAGTACTTC. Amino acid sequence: CASSEVGETQYF.

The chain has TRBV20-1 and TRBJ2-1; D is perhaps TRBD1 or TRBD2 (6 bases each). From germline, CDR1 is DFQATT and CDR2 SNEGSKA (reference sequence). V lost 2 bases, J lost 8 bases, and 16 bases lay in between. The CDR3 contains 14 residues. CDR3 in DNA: TGCAGTGCTAGAAGACCAGAAAGGGGGGATGAGCAGTTCTTC. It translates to CSARRPERGDEQFF.

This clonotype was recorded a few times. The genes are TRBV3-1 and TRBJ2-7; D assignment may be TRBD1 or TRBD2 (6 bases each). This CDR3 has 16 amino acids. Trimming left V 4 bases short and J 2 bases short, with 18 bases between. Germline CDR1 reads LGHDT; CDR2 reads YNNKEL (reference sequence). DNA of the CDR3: TGTGCCAGCAGCCTGGGGAGGACAGTTTTGGCCTACGAGCAGTACTTC. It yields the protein CASSLGRTVLAYEQYF.

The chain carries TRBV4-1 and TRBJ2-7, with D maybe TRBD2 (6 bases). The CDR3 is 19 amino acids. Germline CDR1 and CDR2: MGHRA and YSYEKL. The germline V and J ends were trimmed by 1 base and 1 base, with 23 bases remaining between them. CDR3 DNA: TGCGCCAGCAGCCAAGTCCTTATCTCAACCGGGACTGAATCCTACGAGCAGTACTTC. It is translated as CASSQVLISTGTESYEQYF.

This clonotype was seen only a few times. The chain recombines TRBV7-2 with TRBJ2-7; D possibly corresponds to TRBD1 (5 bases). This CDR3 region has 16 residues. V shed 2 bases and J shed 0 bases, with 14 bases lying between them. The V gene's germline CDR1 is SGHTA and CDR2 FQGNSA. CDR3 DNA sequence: TGTGCCAGCAGCTTAAGACAGCAAAGGGACTCCTACGAGCAGTACTTC. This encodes CASSLRQQRDSYEQYF.

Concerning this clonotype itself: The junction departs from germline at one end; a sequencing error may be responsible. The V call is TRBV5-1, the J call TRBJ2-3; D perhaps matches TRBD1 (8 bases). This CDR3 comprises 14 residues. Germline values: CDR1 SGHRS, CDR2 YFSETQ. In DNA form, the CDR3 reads TGTGCCAGCAGCTCTACAGGGGGGGGAGATACGCAGTATTTT. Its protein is CASSSTGGGDTQYF.

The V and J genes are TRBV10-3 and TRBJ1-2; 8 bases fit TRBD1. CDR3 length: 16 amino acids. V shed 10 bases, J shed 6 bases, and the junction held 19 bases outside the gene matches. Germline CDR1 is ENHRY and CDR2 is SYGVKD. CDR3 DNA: TGTGCCACCCAGAACCCAGAAACCGGGACAGGACATGGCTACACCTTC. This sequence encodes CATQNPETGTGHGYTF.

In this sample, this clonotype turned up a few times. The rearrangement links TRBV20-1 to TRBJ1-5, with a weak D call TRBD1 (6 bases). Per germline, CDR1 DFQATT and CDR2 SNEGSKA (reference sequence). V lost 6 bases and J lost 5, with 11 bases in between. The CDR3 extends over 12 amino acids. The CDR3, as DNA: TGCAGTGCAGGGGGGGCCGATCAGCCCCAGCATTTT. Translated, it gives CSAGGADQPQHF.

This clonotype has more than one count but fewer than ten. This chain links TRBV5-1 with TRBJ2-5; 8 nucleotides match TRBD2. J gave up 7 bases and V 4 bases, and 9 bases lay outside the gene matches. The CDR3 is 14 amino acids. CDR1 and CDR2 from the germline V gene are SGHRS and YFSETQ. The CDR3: CASSPLAGSGTQYF. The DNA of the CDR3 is TGCGCCAGCAGCCCCTTAGCGGGGTCTGGGACCCAGTACTTC.

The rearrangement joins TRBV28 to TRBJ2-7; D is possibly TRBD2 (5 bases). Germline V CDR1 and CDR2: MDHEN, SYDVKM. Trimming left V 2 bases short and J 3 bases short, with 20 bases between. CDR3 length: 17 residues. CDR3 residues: CASSLARWWIRGYEQYF. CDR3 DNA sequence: TGTGCCAGCAGTTTAGCCCGATGGTGGATCCGGGGCTACGAGCAGTACTTC. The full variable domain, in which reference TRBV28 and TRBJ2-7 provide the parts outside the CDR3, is DVKVTQSSRYLVKRTGEKVFLECVQDMDHENMFWYRQDPGLGLRLIYFSYDVKMKEKGDIPEGYSVSREKKERFSLILESASTNQTSMYLCASSLARWWIRGYEQYFGPGTRLTVT.